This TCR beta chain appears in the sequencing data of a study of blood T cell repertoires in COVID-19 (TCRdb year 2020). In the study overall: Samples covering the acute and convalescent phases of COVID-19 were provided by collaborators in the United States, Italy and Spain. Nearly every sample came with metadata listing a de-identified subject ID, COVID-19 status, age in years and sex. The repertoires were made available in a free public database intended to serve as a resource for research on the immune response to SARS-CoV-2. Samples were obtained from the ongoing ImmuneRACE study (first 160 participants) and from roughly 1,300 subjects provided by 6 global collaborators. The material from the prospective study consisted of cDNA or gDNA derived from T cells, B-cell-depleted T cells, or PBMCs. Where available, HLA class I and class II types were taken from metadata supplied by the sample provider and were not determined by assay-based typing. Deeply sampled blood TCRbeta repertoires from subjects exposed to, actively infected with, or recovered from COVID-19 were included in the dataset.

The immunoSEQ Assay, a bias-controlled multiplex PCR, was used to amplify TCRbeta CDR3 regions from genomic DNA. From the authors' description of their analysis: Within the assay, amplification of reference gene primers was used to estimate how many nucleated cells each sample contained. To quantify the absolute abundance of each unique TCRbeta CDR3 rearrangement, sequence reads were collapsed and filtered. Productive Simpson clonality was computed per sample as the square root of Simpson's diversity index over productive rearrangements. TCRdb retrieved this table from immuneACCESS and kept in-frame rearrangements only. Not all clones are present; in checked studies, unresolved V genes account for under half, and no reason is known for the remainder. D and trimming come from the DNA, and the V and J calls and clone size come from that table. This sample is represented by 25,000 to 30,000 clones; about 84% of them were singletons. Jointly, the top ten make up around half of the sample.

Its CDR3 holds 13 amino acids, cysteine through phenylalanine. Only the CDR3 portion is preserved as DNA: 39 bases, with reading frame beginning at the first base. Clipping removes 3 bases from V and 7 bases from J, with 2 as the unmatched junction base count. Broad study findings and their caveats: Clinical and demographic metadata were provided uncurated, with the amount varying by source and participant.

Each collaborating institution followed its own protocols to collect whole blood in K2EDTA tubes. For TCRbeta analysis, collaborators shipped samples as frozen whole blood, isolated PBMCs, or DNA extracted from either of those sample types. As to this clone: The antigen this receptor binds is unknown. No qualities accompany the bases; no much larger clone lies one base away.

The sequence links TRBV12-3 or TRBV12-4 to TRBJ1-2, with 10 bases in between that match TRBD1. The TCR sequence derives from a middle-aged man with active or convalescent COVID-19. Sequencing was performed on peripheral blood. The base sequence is TGTGCCAGCAGTTTGGGACAGGGGATTGGCTACACCTTC. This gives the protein CASSLGQGIGYTF.